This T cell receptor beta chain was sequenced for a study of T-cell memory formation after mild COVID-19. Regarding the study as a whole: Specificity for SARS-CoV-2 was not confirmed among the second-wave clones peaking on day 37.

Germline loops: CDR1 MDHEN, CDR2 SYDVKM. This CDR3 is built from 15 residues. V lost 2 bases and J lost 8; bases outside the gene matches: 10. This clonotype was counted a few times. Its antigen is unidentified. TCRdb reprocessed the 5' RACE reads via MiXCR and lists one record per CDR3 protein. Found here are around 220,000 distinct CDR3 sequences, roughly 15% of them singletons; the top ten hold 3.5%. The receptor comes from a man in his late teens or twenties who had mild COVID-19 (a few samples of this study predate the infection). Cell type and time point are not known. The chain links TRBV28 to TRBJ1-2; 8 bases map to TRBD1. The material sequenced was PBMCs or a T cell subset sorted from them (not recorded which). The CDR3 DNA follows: TGTGCCAGCAGTTTACCAAGCGGACAGGGTATCGGCTACACCTTC. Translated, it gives CASSLPSGQGIGYTF.